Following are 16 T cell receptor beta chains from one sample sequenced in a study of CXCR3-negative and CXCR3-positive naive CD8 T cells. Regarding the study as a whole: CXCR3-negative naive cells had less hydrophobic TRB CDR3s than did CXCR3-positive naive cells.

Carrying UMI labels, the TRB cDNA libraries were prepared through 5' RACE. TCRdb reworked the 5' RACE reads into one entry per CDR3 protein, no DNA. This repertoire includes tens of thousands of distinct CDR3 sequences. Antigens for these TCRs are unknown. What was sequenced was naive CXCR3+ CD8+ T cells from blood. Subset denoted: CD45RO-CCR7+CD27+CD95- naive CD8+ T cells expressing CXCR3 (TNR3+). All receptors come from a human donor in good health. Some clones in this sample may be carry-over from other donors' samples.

CDR3 sequence: CSAIGLNSNQPQHF. The V gene is TRBV20-1, the J gene TRBJ1-5. CDR1 is DFQATT and CDR2 is SNEGSKA in the germline V gene (reference sequence). The CDR3 sequence is 14 residues long.

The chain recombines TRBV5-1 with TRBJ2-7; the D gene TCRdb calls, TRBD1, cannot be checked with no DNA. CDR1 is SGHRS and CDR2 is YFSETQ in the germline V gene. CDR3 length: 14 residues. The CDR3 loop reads CASSTGTESYEQYF.

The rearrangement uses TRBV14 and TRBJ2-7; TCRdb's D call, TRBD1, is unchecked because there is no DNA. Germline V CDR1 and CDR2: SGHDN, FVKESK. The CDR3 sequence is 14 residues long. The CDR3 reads CASSQEDRGWKQYF.

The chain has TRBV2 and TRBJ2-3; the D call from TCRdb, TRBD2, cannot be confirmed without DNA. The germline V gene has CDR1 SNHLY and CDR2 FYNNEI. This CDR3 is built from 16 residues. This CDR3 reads CASSEGTSGFTDTQYF.

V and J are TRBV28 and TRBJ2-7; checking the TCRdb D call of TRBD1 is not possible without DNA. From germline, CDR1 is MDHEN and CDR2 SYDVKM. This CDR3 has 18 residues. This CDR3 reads CASSTGILIRGSAYEQYF. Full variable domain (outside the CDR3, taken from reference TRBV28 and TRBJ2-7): DVKVTQSSRYLVKRTGEKVFLECVQDMDHENMFWYRQDPGLGLRLIYFSYDVKMKEKGDIPEGYSVSREKKERFSLILESASTNQTSMYLCASSTGILIRGSAYEQYFGPGTRLTVT.

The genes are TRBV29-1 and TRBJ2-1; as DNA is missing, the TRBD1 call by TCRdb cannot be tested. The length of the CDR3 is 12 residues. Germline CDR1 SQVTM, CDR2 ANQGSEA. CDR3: CSVRGTDYEQFF.

The CDR3: CASSYFRVETQYF. The V and J genes are TRBV6-6 and TRBJ2-5; checking the TCRdb D call of TRBD1 is not possible without DNA. The CDR3 loop spans 13 amino acids. The germline gives CDR1 MNHNY, CDR2 SVGAGI (reference sequence).

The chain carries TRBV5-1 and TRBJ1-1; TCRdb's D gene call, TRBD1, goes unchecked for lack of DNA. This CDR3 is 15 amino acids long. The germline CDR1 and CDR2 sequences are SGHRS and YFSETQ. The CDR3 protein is CASSLVRLGGTEAFF.

The CDR3 is CASTLGLPQSGYEQYF. This chain uses TRBV7-9 with TRBJ2-7; with no DNA, the TCRdb D assignment of TRBD2 cannot be verified. Germline V CDR1 and CDR2: SEHNR, FQNEAQ (reference sequence). This CDR3 region has 16 residues. Full variable domain (missing parts from reference TRBV7-9 and TRBJ2-7): DTGVSQNPRHKITKRGQNVTFRCDPISEHNRLYWYRQTLGQGPEFLTYFQNEAQLEKSRLLSDRFSAERPKGSFSTLEIQRTEQGDSAMYLCASTLGLPQSGYEQYFGPGTRLTVT.

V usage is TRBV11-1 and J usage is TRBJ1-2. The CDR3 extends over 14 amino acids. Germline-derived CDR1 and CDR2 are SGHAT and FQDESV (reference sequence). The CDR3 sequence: CASSLGGNDYGYTF.

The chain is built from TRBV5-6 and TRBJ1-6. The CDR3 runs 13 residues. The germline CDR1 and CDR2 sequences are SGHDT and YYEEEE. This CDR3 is CASSLGAGSPLHF.

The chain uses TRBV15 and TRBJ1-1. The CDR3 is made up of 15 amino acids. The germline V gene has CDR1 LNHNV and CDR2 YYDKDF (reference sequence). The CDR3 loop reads CATSRDREMNPEAFF. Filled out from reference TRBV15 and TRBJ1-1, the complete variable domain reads DAMVIQNPRYQVTQFGKPVTLSCSQTLNHNVMYWYQQKSSQAPKLLFHYYDKDFNNEADTPDNFQSRRPNTSFCFLDIRSPGLGDTAMYLCATSRDREMNPEAFFGQGTRLTVV.

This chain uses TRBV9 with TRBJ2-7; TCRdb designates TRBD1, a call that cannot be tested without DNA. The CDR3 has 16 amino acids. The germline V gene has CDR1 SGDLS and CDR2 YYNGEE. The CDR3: CASSGGTGGRSYEQYF.

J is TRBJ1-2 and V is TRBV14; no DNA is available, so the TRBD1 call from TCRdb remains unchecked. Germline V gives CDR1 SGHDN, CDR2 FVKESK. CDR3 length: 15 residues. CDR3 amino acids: CASSQGTGWTYGYTF.

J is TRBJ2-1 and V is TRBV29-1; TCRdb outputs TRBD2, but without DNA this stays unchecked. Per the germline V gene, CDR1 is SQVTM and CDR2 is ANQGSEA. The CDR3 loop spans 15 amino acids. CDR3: CSVGKAASGYNEQFF.

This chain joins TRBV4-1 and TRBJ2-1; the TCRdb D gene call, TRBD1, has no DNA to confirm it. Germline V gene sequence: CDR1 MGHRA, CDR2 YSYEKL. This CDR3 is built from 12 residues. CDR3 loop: CASSQTGSEQFF.